The 8 T cell receptor beta chains listed next were all sequenced from one sample in a study of vaccination effects on CD4 cells after COVID-19. Their antigens are not known. Antigen-specific CD4+ T cells were first expanded with viral peptide pools by the ViraFEST assay and only then sequenced. Researchers isolated CD4+ T cells once approximately ten days of culture had elapsed. Nobody among the vaccine recipients had prior SARS-CoV-2 infection (nucleocapsid antibodies were negative). Profiling relied on immunoSEQ multiplex PCR, and the TCRdb table lists in-frame clones only, not all of them. The sample records some 65,000 clones, around 69% being singletons. Here the sequenced sample was CD4+ T cells from PBMCs cultured with HCoV-NL63 spike peptides, taken before COVID-19 vaccination. These TCRs come from a human donor who received a COVID-19 vaccine.

The chain couples TRBV28 to TRBJ1-1; no firm D call. CDR1 MDHEN and CDR2 SYDVKM come from the germline V gene. V dropped 8 bases and J dropped 6 bases, with 16 bases sitting between them. This CDR3 spans 13 amino acids. The CDR3 sequence is CASCRGGRAEAFF. The CDR3, as DNA: TGTGCCAGCTGCCGGGGAGGGAGGGCTGAAGCTTTCTTT.

This sequence joins TRBV6-1 and TRBJ1-3, with D perhaps TRBD1 (6 bases). The CDR3 extends over 16 amino acids. V dropped 2 bases and J dropped 2 bases, with 13 bases sitting between them. Germline lookup yields CDR1 MNHNS and CDR2 SASEGT. The CDR3 bases are TGTGCCAGCAGTGAATGGGGAGGGGGAGCTGGAAACACCATATATTTT. Its protein is CASSEWGGGAGNTIYF.

V usage is TRBV5-1 and J usage is TRBJ2-7; no reliable D call. The germline V gene encodes CDR1 SGHRS and CDR2 YFSETQ. V shed 0 bases and J shed 6 bases, with 10 bases lying between them. The CDR3 consists of 13 residues. The CDR3 region has the DNA TGCGCCAGCAGCTTGGGCCCCGCGTCCGAGCAGTACGTC. It codes for CASSLGPASEQYV.

This clone was seen only once. The V call is TRBV30, the J call TRBJ2-5; 10 bases match TRBD1. The germline V gene encodes CDR1 GTSNPN and CDR2 SVGIG (reference sequence). There are 14 residues in the CDR3. With 3 bases clipped from V and 5 bases from J, the junction kept 6 bases outside the gene matches. CDR3 DNA sequence: TGTGCCTGGAGCCGGGACAGGGGTGCGGAGACCCAGTACTTC. Encoded protein: CAWSRDRGAETQYF.

J is TRBJ1-6 and V is TRBV7-3; D uncertain. This CDR3 is built from 14 residues. V shed 5 bases and J shed 5 bases, with 10 bases lying between them. Per germline, CDR1 SGHTA and CDR2 FQGTGA. For the CDR3, the DNA is TGTGCCAGCAGCCGCGGTGGGGATAATTCACCCCTCCACTTT. This gives the protein CASSRGGDNSPLHF. Based on the CDR3 plus reference TRBV7-3 and TRBJ1-6, the full variable domain is GAGVSQTPSNKVTEKGKYVELRCDPISGHTALYWYRQSLGQGPEFLIYFQGTGAADDSGLPNDRFFAVRPEGSVSTLKIQRTERGDSAVYLCASSRGGDNSPLHFGNGTRLTVT.

V usage is TRBV6-2 or TRBV6-3 and J usage is TRBJ1-5; D possibly corresponds to TRBD1 (5 bases). The germline CDR1 and CDR2 sequences are MNHEY and SVGEGT. CDR3 length: 15 residues. The ends were cut back, 1 base at V and 4 bases at J, with 11 bases in the middle. Here the CDR3 DNA reads TGTGCCAGCAGTTACTATTTCGGGGGGAATCAGCCCCAGCATTTT. Protein sequence: CASSYYFGGNQPQHF.

The genes are TRBV18 and TRBJ1-2; D call uncertain. Trimming removed 2 bases from V and 5 bases from J, with 12 bases in between. The CDR3 contains 14 residues. The germline gives CDR1 KGHSH, CDR2 LQKENI. The CDR3 sequence: CASSPLEDLYGYTF. CDR3 nucleotides: TGTGCCAGCTCACCATTAGAGGATCTGTATGGCTACACCTTC.

This chain connects TRBV27 to TRBJ2-7; TRBD1 aligns across 7 bases. The CDR3 runs to 15 residues. The V segment lost 2 bases and the J segment 2 bases; nucleotides outside the gene matches: 6. Per the germline V gene, CDR1 is MNHEY and CDR2 is SMNVEV (reference sequence). The CDR3 loop reads CASSLNLDRAYEQYV. The CDR3 DNA follows: TGTGCCAGCAGTTTAAACCTCGACAGGGCCTACGAGCAGTACGTC.